Below are 2 T cell receptor beta chains sequenced from a single sample in a study of T cells in Graves' hyperthyroidism and ophthalmopathy. Amplification yielded TCR beta CDR3 regions, with RNA transcripts as the source. The TCR CDR3 first-round RT-PCR relied on the HTBI primer set. TCRdb reprocessed the multiplex PCR reads via MiXCR and lists one record per CDR3 protein. The data contain about 98,000 distinct CDR3 sequences, 35% to 50% of them singletons. The sample taken for sequencing was peripheral blood or thyroid tissue (not recorded which). The receptors originated from a young woman with Graves' hyperthyroidism.

This clonotype was seen repeatedly, ten times or more. The chain recombines TRBV20-1 with TRBJ2-7, with TRBD1 matching 7 bases. V was pared by 5 bases and J by 0 bases, with 10 bases of the junction left unmatched. The germline V gene encodes CDR1 DFQATT and CDR2 SNEGSKA (reference sequence). This CDR3 comprises 15 residues. The chain's CDR3 is CSACPGDRPSYEQYF. CDR3 in DNA: TGCAGTGCTTGCCCTGGGGACAGACCCTCCTACGAGCAGTACTTC.

The chain couples TRBV29-1 to TRBJ2-7, with no clear D. With 2 bases removed from V and 6 bases from J, the gap between germline ends came to 11 bases. The CDR3 contains 12 residues. Germline loops: CDR1 SQVTM, CDR2 ANQGSEA. CDR3 DNA sequence: TGCAGCGTTGAAAAGGTTTTTGGCGAGCAGTACTTC. It encodes CSVEKVFGEQYF.